Below are 21 T cell receptor beta chains sequenced from a single sample in a study of T cells in Graves' hyperthyroidism and ophthalmopathy. Template material for amplifying TCR beta CDR3 regions consisted of RNA transcripts. During a first-round RT-PCR of the TCR CDR3, the HTBI primer set was used. TCRdb used MiXCR to reprocess the multiplex PCR reads, holding one entry per CDR3 protein. The repertoire consists of over 650,000 distinct CDR3 sequences, with roughly 45% occurring once and the leading ten covering less than 8.5%. Material for sequencing was peripheral blood or thyroid tissue (not recorded which). The receptors were gathered from an adult man with Graves' disease, either hyperthyroidism or ophthalmopathy (not recorded which).

This clonotype turned up a few times. It may be a read error: a sequence one base away is much more abundant. The chain links TRBV29-1 to TRBJ1-2; 7 bases map to TRBD1. This CDR3 has 11 amino acids. Germline V gives CDR1 SQVTM, CDR2 ANQGSEA. V lost 6 bases, J lost 11 bases, and 9 bases stayed unmatched. The CDR3 DNA reads TGCAGCGTGGATCTACAGGGGCGGTACACCTTC. It yields the protein CSVDLQGRYTF.

As to this clonotype: A much larger clone lies one base from this, so it may be a read error. The chain is built from TRBV24-1 and TRBJ2-7; D possibly uses TRBD1 or TRBD2 (5 bases each). The germline gives CDR1 KGHDR, CDR2 SFDVKD. The CDR3 sequence is 14 residues long. The ends were cut back, 3 bases at V and 6 bases at J, with 14 bases in the middle. The CDR3: CATSDTGLGGEQYF. The CDR3 nucleotides are TGTGCCACCAGTGATACCGGGCTTGGGGGCGAGCAGTACTTC.

On this clonotype itself: Just one base apart from a much larger clone, this may be a read error. The chain has TRBV10-3 and TRBJ1-1; D is unclear. This CDR3 has 13 residues. Germline assignment: CDR1 ENHRY and CDR2 SYGVKD. DNA of the CDR3: TGTGCCATCGGTGAGTCACAAGTCGGCGGGGCTTTCTTT. Protein: CAIGESQVGGAFF.

This clonotype was detected ten times or more. The V gene is TRBV29-1, the J gene TRBJ1-2, with 9 bases identical to TRBD1. V lost 6 bases and J lost 6; bases outside the gene matches: 8. There are 13 residues in the CDR3. CDR1 and CDR2 from the germline V gene are SQVTM and ANQGSEA. The CDR3, as DNA: TGCAGCGTAACCACAGGGGGCGCGAATGGCTACACCTTC. This codes for CSVTTGGANGYTF. Variable domain in full (rest from reference TRBV29-1 and TRBJ1-2): SAVISQKPSRDICQRGTSLTIQCQVDSQVTMMFWYRQQPGQSLTLIATANQGSEATYESGFVIDKFPISRPNLTFSTLTVSNMSPEDSSIYLCSVTTGGANGYTFGSGTRLTVV.

A single count supports this clonotype. The chain has TRBV20-1 and TRBJ1-4; D is ambiguous. V lost 8 bases and J lost 0, with 7 bases in between. The CDR3 runs 12 residues. Per germline, CDR1 DFQATT and CDR2 SNEGSKA (reference sequence). The CDR3 is CSFQTTNEKLFF. Here the CDR3 DNA reads TGCAGTTTCCAGACAACTAATGAAAAACTGTTTTTT.

This clonotype showed up many times. This chain connects TRBV29-1 to TRBJ2-5; possibly TRBD1 for D (5 bases). Germline V gene data show CDR1 as SQVTM and CDR2 as ANQGSEA. The V gene lost 4 bases and the J gene lost 3 bases, with 9 bases spanning the gap. This CDR3 is 12 amino acids long. Here the CDR3 reads CSVVVGEETQYF. CDR3 bases: TGCAGCGTTGTAGTAGGGGAAGAGACCCAGTACTTC.

V is TRBV7-9 and J is TRBJ1-1; the D gene is possibly TRBD1 (5 bases). Trimming pared 9 bases from V and 3 bases from J, leaving 20 bases between. CDR1 and CDR2 (germline): SEHNR, FQNEAQ (reference sequence). This CDR3 is 15 amino acids long. CDR3 sequence (DNA): TGTGCCAGTAGGCGACCGGGGCTAGCGGACACTGAAGCTTTCTTT. This gives the protein CASRRPGLADTEAFF.

V gene TRBV6-2 or TRBV6-3 combines with J gene TRBJ1-1; D call uncertain. The CDR3 extends over 13 amino acids. V lost 2 bases and J lost 1, with 5 bases in between. CDR1 is MNHEY and CDR2 is SVGEGT in the germline V gene. CDR3 in amino acids: CASSYGENTEAFF. DNA of the CDR3: TGTGCCAGCAGTTACGGGGAGAACACTGAAGCTTTCTTT.

Notes on this clonotype: This clone may be a read error of a much larger clone one base away. The chain is built from TRBV9 and TRBJ2-7, with D tentatively TRBD1 (5 bases). V lost 4 bases and J 5 bases, leaving 13 bases between the germline ends. The V gene's germline CDR1 is SGDLS and CDR2 YYNGEE. This CDR3 region has 13 residues. The CDR3 coding sequence is TGTGCCAGCAGCTTAGAGGCAGGGAACGAGCAGTACTTC. It encodes CASSLEAGNEQYF.

This clonotype was observed at least ten times. This chain joins TRBV29-1 and TRBJ1-2, with 7 nucleotides matching TRBD1. The CDR3 is made up of 14 amino acids. The trim removed 6 bases at V and 3 bases at J, leaving 10 bases unmatched. Germline V gives CDR1 SQVTM, CDR2 ANQGSEA. The CDR3, as DNA: TGCAGCGTCGCCTTACAGGGGATGGACTATGGCTACACCTTC. This codes for CSVALQGMDYGYTF.

Of note for this clonotype: Compared with germline, one end of the junction differs, possibly owing to a read error. The J gene is TRBJ2-2, the V gene TRBV24-1; 7 nucleotides agree with TRBD1. CDR1 KGHDR and CDR2 SFDVKD come from the germline V gene. This CDR3 is 14 amino acids long. The CDR3 loop is CASKGDSYTEELFF. The DNA for the CDR3 is TGTGCCAGCAAGGGGGACAGCTACACCGAGGAGCTGTTTTTT.

This chain links TRBV7-9 with TRBJ2-7, with D hard to call. CDR3 length equals 12 residues. Per the germline V gene, CDR1 is SEHNR and CDR2 is FQNEAQ (reference sequence). Trimming removed 2 bases from V and 6 bases from J, with 8 bases in between. The CDR3 DNA reads as TGTGCCAGCAGCTTACGGCTGAGCGAGCAGTACTTC. It is translated as CASSLRLSEQYF.

This sequence joins TRBV20-1 and TRBJ2-5; TRBD2 agrees at 9 bases. The J call could be wrong; TRBJ2-7 is a better fit for the DNA end. The CDR3 contains 14 residues. CDR1 is DFQATT and CDR2 is SNEGSKA in the germline V gene (reference sequence). The CDR3, as DNA: TGCAGTGCTAGAGGCCTTGCGGGAGGGGGCGAGCAGTACTTC. It encodes CSARGLAGGGEQYF.

Only one count was recorded for this clonotype. The gene calls are TRBV5-5 and TRBJ1-1, with D possibly matching TRBD1 (5 bases). Germline-derived CDR1 and CDR2 are SGHKS and YYEKEE (reference sequence). Trimming removed 5 bases from V and 1 base from J, with 15 bases in between. This CDR3 contains 15 residues. CDR3 DNA: TGTGCCAGCAGTCGCCCGGACATTCAGAACACTGAAGCTTTCTTT. It codes for CASSRPDIQNTEAFF. Full variable domain (outside the CDR3, taken from reference TRBV5-5 and TRBJ1-1): DAGVTQSPTHLIKTRGQQVTLRCSPISGHKSVSWYQQVLGQGPQFIFQYYEKEERGRGNFPDRFSARQFPNYSSELNVNALLLGDSALYLCASSRPDIQNTEAFFGQGTRLTVV.

There are a few counts of this clonotype. The V gene is TRBV5-1, the J gene TRBJ1-2; tentatively, D is TRBD1 (5 bases). Germline V lookup: CDR1 SGHRS, CDR2 YFSETQ. V gave up 0 bases and J gave up 4 bases, with 13 bases separating them. The CDR3 covers 15 residues. CDR3 coding DNA: TGCGCCAGCAGCTTGGCCGTAGGGGTCGGCTATGGCTACACCTTC. It yields the protein CASSLAVGVGYGYTF. Filled out from reference TRBV5-1 and TRBJ1-2, the complete variable domain reads KAGVTQTPRYLIKTRGQQVTLSCSPISGHRSVSWYQQTPGQGLQFLFEYFSETQRNKGNFPGRFSGRQFSNSRSEMNVSTLELGDSALYLCASSLAVGVGYGYTFGSGTRLTVV.

This clonotype was found a few times. CDR3 in DNA: TGTGCCAGCAGCTTGGATTCGGGTTGGCAGAGCGAGCAGTACTTC. It encodes CASSLDSGWQSEQYF. The gene calls are TRBV7-2 and TRBJ2-7; D gene uncertain. The CDR3 totals 15 residues. In germline, CDR1 is SGHTA, CDR2 FQGNSA. The germline V and J ends were trimmed by 3 bases and 6 bases, with 18 bases remaining between them. Drawing the rest from reference TRBV7-2 and TRBJ2-7, the complete variable domain is GAGVSQSPSNKVTEKGKDVELRCDPISGHTALYWYRQSLGQGLEFLIYFQGNSAPDKSGLPSDRFSAERTGGSVSTLTIQRTQQEDSAVYLCASSLDSGWQSEQYFGPGTRLTVT.

Comments on this clonotype: At one end the junction does not follow the germline gene, possibly because of a read error. The genes are TRBV7-9 and TRBJ2-7; D is uncertain. CDR1 is SEHNR, CDR2 FQNEAQ, per germline (reference sequence). This CDR3 contains 14 residues. CDR3 sequence: CVSSQPGRIYEQYF. The DNA for the CDR3 is TGTGTCAGCAGTCAGCCCGGACGGATCTACGAGCAGTACTTC.

The V call is TRBV20-1, the J call TRBJ1-5; D is unresolved. V was clipped by 3 bases and J by 0 bases, with 18 bases between them. In germline, CDR1 is DFQATT, CDR2 SNEGSKA (reference sequence). The CDR3 has 17 amino acids. The CDR3 bases are TGCAGTGCTAGTGATCAGTTTCACCCAAATAGCAATCAGCCCCAGCATTTT. Translating it yields CSASDQFHPNSNQPQHF.

V usage is TRBV2 and J usage is TRBJ1-6; D gene unclear. With 7 bases removed from V and 7 bases from J, the gap between germline ends came to 11 bases. Germline CDR1 and CDR2: SNHLY and FYNNEI. The CDR3 consists of 13 residues. CDR3 region: CASKVSANSPLHF. As DNA, the CDR3 is TGTGCCAGCAAGGTCTCGGCGAATTCACCCCTCCACTTT.

This chain links TRBV12-3 or TRBV12-4 with TRBJ1-1; the D gene is possibly TRBD1 (6 bases). This CDR3 region has 14 residues. Trimming stripped 5 bases from V and 1 base from J, with 11 bases between. CDR3 sequence (DNA): TGTGCCAGCAGTCGACAGGAGACGAACACTGAAGCTTTCTTT. This codes for CASSRQETNTEAFF.

The CDR3 coding sequence is TGTGCCAGCAGTAAGGCCGGGACAGGGGTTACCTATGGCTACACCTTC. Its translation is CASSKAGTGVTYGYTF. J is TRBJ1-2 and V is TRBV2; TRBD1 matches 10 bases. This CDR3 has 16 residues. The junction had 10 bases not matched to a gene; V was cut back by 5 bases and J by 4 bases. Germline-derived CDR1 and CDR2 are SNHLY and FYNNEI.